This TCR beta chain was obtained from a study of OX40 agonist ivuxolimab in advanced cancers. Study overall: Eligibility rules accepted prior anti-PD-1, anti-PD-L1 or anti-CTLA-4 therapy, and under 45% had some. Among those treated, three patients had partial responses, one with hepatocellular carcinoma and two with cutaneous melanoma.

Worth noting for this clone: As yet, its antigen is unknown.

The protocol was immunoSEQ multiplex PCR, while the TCRdb copy is restricted to in-frame clones and leaves out a portion. The top ten clones hold approximately 1.3% of a sample with approximately 70,000 clones, roughly 90% of them seen once. Study-wide points: Expanded peripheral T cells had an undetermined antigen specificity. Expanded clones were, on average, more numerous in CD8+ T cells than in CD4+.

Germline V gene sequence: CDR1 LNHNV, CDR2 YYDKDF (reference sequence). CDR3 length: 11 residues. Between the trimmed V and J ends, which lost 4 bases and 2 bases, there was a span of 2 bases. This chain joins TRBV15 and TRBJ2-5; D is undetermined. The clonotype originates from an adult with an advanced solid tumor such as melanoma, head and neck, liver or kidney cancer. The sequencing used CD4+ or CD8+ T cells sorted from blood, collected in a trial of the OX40 agonist ivuxolimab. DNA of the CDR3: TGTGCCACCAGCAAACAAGAGACCCAGTACTTC. As protein: CATSKQETQYF.